One T cell receptor (beta chain) is described in this entry. The junction shows a germline mismatch at one end, possibly a read error. The sample is drawn from a study of neurological immune-mediated disorders. Germline values: CDR1 MNHNY, CDR2 SVGAGI (reference sequence). The CDR3 contains 17 residues. TCRdb itself ran the 5' RACE reads through MiXCR, one entry per CDR3 protein. The sample lists around 70,000 distinct CDR3 sequences, 2.5% to 4% occurring once. This chain uses TRBV6-6 with TRBJ1-5; TRBD1 aligns across 7 bases. The sequenced sample consisted of PBMCs. The TCR was taken from a woman in her fifties or sixties with multiple sclerosis. The CDR3 region is CASITWTGPYSNKTQNF. The DNA for the CDR3 is TGTGCCAGCATTACGTGGACAGGTCCTTATAGCAATAAGACCCAGAATTTT.